This T cell receptor beta chain was recovered during a study of a mutant IDH1 vaccine in newly diagnosed glioma. Study-level background: The earlier regimen, radiotherapy, temozolomide, or both, was most often both.

Broader study findings: Apparently, pseudoprogression bore no relation to changes among the top peripheral T cell clonotypes.

This CDR3 has 15 amino acids. Germline-derived CDR1 and CDR2 are MNHNS and SASEGT. The ends were cut back, 7 bases at V and 6 bases at J, with 22 bases in the middle. Here immunoSEQ multiplex PCR was the method, and the copy in TCRdb shows in-frame clones only, minus some. Of tens of thousands of clones listed, 80% to 90% are singletons. Remarks on this clone: Its antigen is as yet unknown.

The time point was: week 23, last vaccination. Vaccination comprised doses that each held 300 ug of mutant IDH1 20-mer peptide, plus topical imiquimod. The specimen comprised PBMCs, sampled from a glioma patient whose treatment included an IDH1 peptide vaccine. The chain has TRBV6-1 and TRBJ2-7; either TRBD1 or TRBD2 may supply D (6 bases each). The TCR comes from a man aged 40-49 years with glioma. CDR3 sequence reads: CASKSAGTGAGEQYF. The CDR3 coding sequence is TGTGCCAGCAAGAGCGCCGGGACGGGGGCGGGCGAGCAGTACTTC.